The T cell receptor (beta chain) described here comes from a study of cytomegalovirus exposure and HLA in healthy donors. Germline-derived CDR1 and CDR2 are KGHSH and LQKENI. The CDR3 contains 15 residues. The V gene lost 0 bases and the J gene lost 4 bases, with 13 bases spanning the gap. It was with 60 Vbeta and 13 Jbeta primers that the PCR ran. Assay: immunoSEQ multiplex PCR; the TCRdb copy retains only in-frame clones and omits some. This table has some 170,000 clones, around four fifths appearing once. The clonotype was recovered from a woman in her sixties in good health and CMV-seropositive. Sequencing was done on a sample of PBMCs. This rearrangement joins TRBV18 to TRBJ2-7; perhaps TRBD2 as D (7 bases). As DNA, the CDR3 is TGTGCCAGCTCACCACCTAGGGGGGGCTTATACGAGCAGTACTTC. Its protein is CASSPPRGGLYEQYF.